This T cell receptor beta chain derives from a study of OX40 agonist ivuxolimab in advanced cancers. On the study more broadly: Patients received intravenous ivuxolimab every 2 weeks at 0.01 to 10 mg/kg. Earlier anti-PD-1, anti-PD-L1 or anti-CTLA-4 therapy was permitted; 30% to 45% had received some.

General study findings and limits: Antigen specificity remained undetermined for the expanded peripheral T cells. The average count of expanded clones was higher among CD8+ T cells than among CD4+.

The V and J ends lost 6 bases and 1 base respectively, with 10 bases between them. The CDR3 contains 14 residues. Per the germline V gene, CDR1 is MNHNY and CDR2 is SVGAGI (reference sequence). A remark on this clone: Its antigen remains unidentified.

Data came from immunoSEQ multiplex PCR; TCRdb stores just in-frame clones and leaves some out. The sample includes over 80,000 clones, approximately 87% of them seen just once. This sequence was found in an adult with an advanced solid tumor such as melanoma, head and neck, liver or kidney cancer. This rearrangement joins TRBV6-6 to TRBJ1-3; D call uncertain. The specimen was CD4+ or CD8+ T cells sorted from blood, collected in a trial of the OX40 agonist ivuxolimab. The DNA for the CDR3 is TGTGCCAGCAGAGAAGGGAGTTCTGGAAACACCATATATTTT. Its translation is CASREGSSGNTIYF.